This T cell receptor (beta chain) came from a study of cytomegalovirus exposure and HLA in healthy donors. Overall study: Membership in the Caucasian-associated ancestry cluster was found for around four fifths of a few hundred genotyped donors. Points from the study as a whole: Associated with cytomegalovirus, according to the listing, were 150 to 200 TCR beta chains. Later on, a genetic analysis was performed. It linked a missense variant in DCLRE1C with V- and J-gene trimming of TCR beta.

13 Jbeta primers and 60 Vbeta primers were used for the PCR. Authors' data handling: Per a later analysis, the number of unique TCR beta chains was roughly 83 million, of which roughly 10 million were shared. Sequencing used immunoSEQ multiplex PCR; TCRdb keeps in-frame clones, though not all of them. D and trimming were read from the DNA, whereas the V and J calls and clone size are those reported in that table. The ten most abundant clones cover about 6% of a sample with approximately 40,000 clones. The germline V gene encodes CDR1 MGHDK and CDR2 SYGVNS. With 4 bases clipped from V and 4 bases from J, the junction kept 3 bases outside the gene matches. CDR3 length equals 13 residues. With respect to this clone: Its antigen is not identified.

Material for sequencing was PBMCs. This sequence originates from a human donor in good health. The chain employs TRBV25-1 and TRBJ1-1; 7 bases match TRBD1. The CDR3 bases are TGTGCCAGCAGTGTGACAGGGACCACTGAAGCTTTCTTT. It codes for CASSVTGTTEAFF.